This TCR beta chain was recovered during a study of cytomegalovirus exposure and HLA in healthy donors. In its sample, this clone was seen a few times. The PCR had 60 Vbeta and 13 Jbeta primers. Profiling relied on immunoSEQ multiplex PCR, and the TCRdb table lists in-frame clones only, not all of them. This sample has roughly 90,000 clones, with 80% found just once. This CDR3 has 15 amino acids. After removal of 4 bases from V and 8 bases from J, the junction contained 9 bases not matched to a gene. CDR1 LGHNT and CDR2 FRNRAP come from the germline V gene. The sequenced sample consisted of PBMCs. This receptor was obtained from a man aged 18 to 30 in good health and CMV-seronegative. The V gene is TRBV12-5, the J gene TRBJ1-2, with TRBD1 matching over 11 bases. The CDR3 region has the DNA TGTGCTAGTGGTTCATCGGGACAGGGGGGCGCAGGCTACACCTTC. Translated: CASGSSGQGGAGYTF.